This TCR beta chain is drawn from a study of control samples from healthy donors and cancer patients. This clone was counted once. Unmatched junction bases numbered 8, after V lost 4 bases and J lost 2 bases. Germline lookup yields CDR1 MDHEN and CDR2 SYDVKM. The CDR3 loop spans 15 amino acids. Generated by immunoSEQ multiplex PCR, the TCRdb table keeps only in-frame clones and is missing some. This table has around 150,000 clones, 80% to 90% appearing once. Sequenced material: blood. The chain employs TRBV28 and TRBJ2-7, with 7 bases matching TRBD2. This TCR was recovered from a man aged 25-45 years in good health. CDR3 DNA sequence: TGTGCCAGCAGTTCTCCGGGGGGTGGCACCTACGAGCAGTACTTC. It codes for CASSSPGGGTYEQYF.